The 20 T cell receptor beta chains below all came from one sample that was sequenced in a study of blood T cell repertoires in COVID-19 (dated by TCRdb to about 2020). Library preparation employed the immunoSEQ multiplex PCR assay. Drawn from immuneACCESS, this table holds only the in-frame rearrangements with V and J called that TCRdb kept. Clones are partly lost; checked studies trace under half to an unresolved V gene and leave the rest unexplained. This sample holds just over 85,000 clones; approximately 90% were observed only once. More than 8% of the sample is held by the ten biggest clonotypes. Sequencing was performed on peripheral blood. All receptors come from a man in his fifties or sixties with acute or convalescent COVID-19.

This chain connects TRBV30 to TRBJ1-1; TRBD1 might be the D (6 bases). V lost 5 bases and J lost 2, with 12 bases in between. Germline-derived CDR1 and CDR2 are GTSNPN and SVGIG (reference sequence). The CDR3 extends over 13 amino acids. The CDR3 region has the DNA TGTGCCTGGTTGCGGACAGCTAACACTGAAGCTTTCTTT. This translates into CAWLRTANTEAFF. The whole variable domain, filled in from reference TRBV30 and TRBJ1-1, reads SQTIHQWPATLVQPVGSPLSLECTVEGTSNPNLYWYRQAAGRGLQLLFYSVGIGQISSEVPQNLSASRPQDRQFILSSKKLLLSDSGFYLCAWLRTANTEAFFGQGTRLTVV.

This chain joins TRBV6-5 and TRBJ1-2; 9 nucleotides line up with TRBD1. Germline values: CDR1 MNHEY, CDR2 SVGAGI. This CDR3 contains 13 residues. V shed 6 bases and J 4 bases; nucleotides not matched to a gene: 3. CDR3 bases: TGTGCCAGCAGAGGACAGGGGAGCTATGGCTACACCTTC. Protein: CASRGQGSYGYTF.

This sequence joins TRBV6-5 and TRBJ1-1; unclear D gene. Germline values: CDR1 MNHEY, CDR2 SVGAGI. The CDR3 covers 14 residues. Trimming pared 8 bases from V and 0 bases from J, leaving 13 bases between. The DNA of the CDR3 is TGTGCCAGCGAGCGAGAGTACTTGAACACTGAAGCTTTCTTT. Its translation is CASEREYLNTEAFF.

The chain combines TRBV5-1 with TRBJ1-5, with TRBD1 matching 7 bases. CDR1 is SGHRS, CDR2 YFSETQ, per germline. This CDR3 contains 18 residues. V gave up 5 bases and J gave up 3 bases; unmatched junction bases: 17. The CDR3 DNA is TGCGCCAGCAGGCAAACTCTGGATGGACAGGAGAACAATCAGCCCCAGCATTTT. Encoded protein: CASRQTLDGQENNQPQHF.

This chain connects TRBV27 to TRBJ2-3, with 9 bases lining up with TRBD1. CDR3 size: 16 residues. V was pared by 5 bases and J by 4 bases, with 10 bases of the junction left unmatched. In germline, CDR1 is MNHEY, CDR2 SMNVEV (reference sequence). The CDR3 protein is CASSKGDRVGADTQYF. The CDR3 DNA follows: TGTGCCAGCAGTAAGGGGGACAGGGTAGGGGCAGATACGCAGTATTTT.

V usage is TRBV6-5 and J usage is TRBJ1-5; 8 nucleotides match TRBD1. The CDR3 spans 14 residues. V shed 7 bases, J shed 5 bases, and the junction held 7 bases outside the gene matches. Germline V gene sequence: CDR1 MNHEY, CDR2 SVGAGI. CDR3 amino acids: CASNLDRGDQPQHF. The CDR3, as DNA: TGTGCCAGCAACCTAGACAGGGGCGATCAGCCCCAGCATTTT.

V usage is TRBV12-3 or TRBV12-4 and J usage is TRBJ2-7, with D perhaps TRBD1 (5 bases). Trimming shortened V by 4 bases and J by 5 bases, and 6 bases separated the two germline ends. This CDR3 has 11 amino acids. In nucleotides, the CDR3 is TGTGCCAGCAGTTACAGGAACGAGCAGTACTTC. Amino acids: CASSYRNEQYF.

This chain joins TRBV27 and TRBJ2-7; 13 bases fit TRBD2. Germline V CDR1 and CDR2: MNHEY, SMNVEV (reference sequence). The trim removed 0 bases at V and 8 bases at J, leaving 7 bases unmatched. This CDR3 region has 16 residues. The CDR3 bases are TGTGCCAGCAGTTTATCTCCGGGACTAGCGGGGCCCCAGCAGTACTTC. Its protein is CASSLSPGLAGPQQYF.

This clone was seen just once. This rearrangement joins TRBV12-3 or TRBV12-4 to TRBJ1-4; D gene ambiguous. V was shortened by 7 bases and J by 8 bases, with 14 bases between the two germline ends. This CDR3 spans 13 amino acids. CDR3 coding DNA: TGTGCCAGCACCCTACCGGGGAAGGAAAAACTGTTTTTT. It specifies CASTLPGKEKLFF.

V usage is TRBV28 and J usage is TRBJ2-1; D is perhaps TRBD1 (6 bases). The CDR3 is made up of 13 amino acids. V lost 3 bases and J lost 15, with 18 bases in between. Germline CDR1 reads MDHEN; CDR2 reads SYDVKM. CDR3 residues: CASSFPGTKVPFF. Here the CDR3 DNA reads TGTGCCAGCAGTTTCCCCGGGACAAAAGTGCCGTTCTTC. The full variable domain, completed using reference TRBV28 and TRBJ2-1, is DVKVTQSSRYLVKRTGEKVFLECVQDMDHENMFWYRQDPGLGLRLIYFSYDVKMKEKGDIPEGYSVSREKKERFSLILESASTNQTSMYLCASSFPGTKVPFFGPGTRLTVL.

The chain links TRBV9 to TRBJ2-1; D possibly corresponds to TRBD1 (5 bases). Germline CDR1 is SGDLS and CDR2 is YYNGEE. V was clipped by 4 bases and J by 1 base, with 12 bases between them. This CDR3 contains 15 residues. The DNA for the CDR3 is TGTGCCAGCAGCCCTCAGGGTTGGTCCTACAATGAGCAGTTCTTC. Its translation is CASSPQGWSYNEQFF.

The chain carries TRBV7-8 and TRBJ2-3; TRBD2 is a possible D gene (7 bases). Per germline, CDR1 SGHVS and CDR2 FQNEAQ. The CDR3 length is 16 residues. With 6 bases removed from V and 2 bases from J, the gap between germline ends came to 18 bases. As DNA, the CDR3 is TGTGCCAGCAGACCCCTGGGGGGGGACACCACAGATACGCAGTATTTT. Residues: CASRPLGGDTTDTQYF.

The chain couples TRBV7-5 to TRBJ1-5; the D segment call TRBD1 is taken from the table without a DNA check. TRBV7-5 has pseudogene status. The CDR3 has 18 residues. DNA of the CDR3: TGTGTCAGAAGCTTAGGGTTGGGGGCCTCAGAAAGCAATCAGCCCCAGCATTTT. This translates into CVRSLGLGASESNQPQHF.

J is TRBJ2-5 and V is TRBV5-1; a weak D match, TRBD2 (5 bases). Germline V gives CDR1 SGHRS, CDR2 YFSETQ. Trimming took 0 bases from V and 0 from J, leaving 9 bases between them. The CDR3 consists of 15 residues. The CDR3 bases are TGCGCCAGCAGCTTGGGCCCGGGGAACCAAGAGACCCAGTACTTC. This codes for CASSLGPGNQETQYF.

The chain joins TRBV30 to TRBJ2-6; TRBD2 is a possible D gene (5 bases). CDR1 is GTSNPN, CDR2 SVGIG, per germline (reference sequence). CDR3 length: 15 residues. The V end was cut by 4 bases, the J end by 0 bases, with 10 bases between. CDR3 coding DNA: TGTGCCTGGATGGGAGACGGCTCTGGGGCCAACGTCCTGACTTTC. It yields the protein CAWMGDGSGANVLTF. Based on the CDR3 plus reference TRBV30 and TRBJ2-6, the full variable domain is SQTIHQWPATLVQPVGSPLSLECTVEGTSNPNLYWYRQAAGRGLQLLFYSVGIGQISSEVPQNLSASRPQDRQFILSSKKLLLSDSGFYLCAWMGDGSGANVLTFGAGSRLTVL.

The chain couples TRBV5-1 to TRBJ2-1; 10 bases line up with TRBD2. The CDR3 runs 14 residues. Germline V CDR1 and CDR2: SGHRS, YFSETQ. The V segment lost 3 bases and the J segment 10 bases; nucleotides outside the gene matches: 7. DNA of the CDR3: TGCGCCAGCAGCTCAAGCGGGGGGGCCGGGGAGCAGTTCTTC. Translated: CASSSSGGAGEQFF.

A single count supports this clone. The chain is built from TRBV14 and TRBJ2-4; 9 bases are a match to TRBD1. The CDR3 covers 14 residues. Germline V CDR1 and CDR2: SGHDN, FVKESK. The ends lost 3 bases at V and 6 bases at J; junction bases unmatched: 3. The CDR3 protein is CASSQTGGSNIQYF. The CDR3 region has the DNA TGTGCCAGCAGCCAGACAGGGGGTTCAAACATTCAGTACTTC.

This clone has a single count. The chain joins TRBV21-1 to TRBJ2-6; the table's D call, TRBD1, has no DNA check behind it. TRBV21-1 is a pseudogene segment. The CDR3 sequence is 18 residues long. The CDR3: CASSPRDSILPGANVLTF. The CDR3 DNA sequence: TGTGCCAGCAGCCCCCGGGACAGTATCCTCCCTGGGGCCAACGTCCTGACTTTC.

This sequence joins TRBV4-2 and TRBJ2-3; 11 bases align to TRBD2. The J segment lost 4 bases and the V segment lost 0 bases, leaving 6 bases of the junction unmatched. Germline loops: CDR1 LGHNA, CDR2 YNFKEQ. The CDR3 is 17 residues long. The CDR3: CASSQESSSGGPDTQYF. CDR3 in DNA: TGTGCCAGCAGCCAAGAGAGCTCTAGCGGGGGGCCAGATACGCAGTATTTT.

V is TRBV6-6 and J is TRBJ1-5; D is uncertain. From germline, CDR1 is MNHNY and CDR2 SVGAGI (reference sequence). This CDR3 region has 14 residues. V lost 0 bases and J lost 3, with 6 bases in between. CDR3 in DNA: TGTGCCAGCAGTTACTCGGCAGACAATCAGCCCCAGCATTTT. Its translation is CASSYSADNQPQHF.